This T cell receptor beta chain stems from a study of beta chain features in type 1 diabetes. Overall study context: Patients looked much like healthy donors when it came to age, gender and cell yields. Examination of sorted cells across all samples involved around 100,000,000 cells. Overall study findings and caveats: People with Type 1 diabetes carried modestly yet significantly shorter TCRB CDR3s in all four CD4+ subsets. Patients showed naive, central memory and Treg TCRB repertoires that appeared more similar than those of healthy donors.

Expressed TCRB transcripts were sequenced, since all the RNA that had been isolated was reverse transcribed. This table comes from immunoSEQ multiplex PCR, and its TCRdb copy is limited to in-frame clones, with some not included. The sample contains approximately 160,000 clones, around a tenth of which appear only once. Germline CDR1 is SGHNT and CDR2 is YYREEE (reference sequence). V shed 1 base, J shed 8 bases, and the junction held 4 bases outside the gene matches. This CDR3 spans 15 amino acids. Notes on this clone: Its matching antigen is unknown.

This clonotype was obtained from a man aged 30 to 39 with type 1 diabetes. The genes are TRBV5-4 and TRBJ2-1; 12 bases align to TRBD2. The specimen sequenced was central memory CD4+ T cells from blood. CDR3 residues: CASSLRTSGIDEQFF. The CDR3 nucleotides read TGTGCCAGCAGCTTGCGGACTAGCGGGATCGATGAGCAGTTCTTC.